Below, one TCR beta chain is given with its context. Its antigen is as yet unknown. This sample was included in a study of cytomegalovirus exposure and HLA in healthy donors. J was trimmed by 5 bases and V by 2 bases; bases with no gene match: 3. This CDR3 region has 14 residues. The germline CDR1 and CDR2 sequences are SGHRS and YFSETQ. Among the donors, all were healthy bone marrow donors. PCR primers comprised 60 Vbeta and 13 Jbeta primers. TCRdb's table, derived via immunoSEQ multiplex PCR, lists solely in-frame clones and lacks some. The table lists 85,000 to 130,000 clones, more than 60% of them singletons. Study-level results: Most of the TCR beta V segments (in an earlier analysis) were productive either about 90% or about 30% of the time. Under in vitro conditions, a few CMV-associated chains were confirmed as specific for CMV antigens. CMV serostatus was the only immune exposure information that was available.

Sequenced: PBMCs. The clonotype originates from a man in his forties in good health and CMV-seronegative. The chain combines TRBV5-1 with TRBJ2-5; TRBD2 matches at 10 bases. The DNA of the CDR3 is TGCGCCAGCAGCTTTAGCGGGGGGCCTGAGACCCAGTACTTC. Amino acids: CASSFSGGPETQYF. The complete variable domain, with remaining parts taken from reference TRBV5-1 and TRBJ2-5, reads KAGVTQTPRYLIKTRGQQVTLSCSPISGHRSVSWYQQTPGQGLQFLFEYFSETQRNKGNFPGRFSGRQFSNSRSEMNVSTLELGDSALYLCASSFSGGPETQYFGPGTRLLVL.